This T cell receptor beta chain appears in the sequencing data of a study of blood T cell repertoires in COVID-19 (dated by TCRdb to about 2020). In terms of the full investigation: Samples from collaborators originated in the United States, Italy and Spain and spanned both the acute and convalescent phases of COVID-19. The samples were drawn from the first 160 participants of the ongoing ImmuneRACE study and from 950 to 1,500 subjects provided by 6 global collaborators. Subjects who had been exposed to COVID-19, were actively infected with it, or had recovered from it provided the deeply sampled blood TCRbeta repertoires that made up the dataset. Where available, HLA class I and class II types were taken from metadata supplied by the sample provider and were not determined by assay-based typing. A freely available public database, intended as a resource for researchers studying the immune response to SARS-CoV-2, is where the repertoires were released. A de-identified subject ID, COVID-19 status, age in years and sex were almost always included in the sample metadata. The material from the prospective study consisted of cDNA or gDNA derived from T cells, B-cell-depleted T cells, or PBMCs. The paper as a whole reports these results and caveats: Clinical and demographic metadata were provided uncurated, with the amount varying by source and participant.

Whole blood was collected in K2EDTA tubes by collaborating institutions according to the institutions' own protocols. Collaborator samples were shipped for TCRbeta analysis as frozen whole blood, isolated PBMCs, or DNA extracted from either sample type. TCRbeta CDR3 regions were amplified from genomic DNA using the immunoSEQ Assay, a bias-controlled multiplex PCR. Turning to the authors' computational methods: The number of nucleated cells in each sample was estimated by amplification of reference gene primers within the assay. Sequence reads were collapsed and filtered to measure the absolute abundance of every unique TCRbeta CDR3 rearrangement. For each sample, productive Simpson clonality was calculated as the square root of Simpson's diversity index over productive rearrangements. TCRdb obtained this table from immuneACCESS and retained in-frame rearrangements with V and J assigned. These tables miss some clones; where compared with another copy, unresolved V genes account for less than half of the shortfall, and the remainder is unexplained. D and trimming come from the DNA, and the V and J calls and clone size come from that table. For this sample the table gives under 300,000 clones, of which roughly 86% were detected only once. Roughly 4% of the sample rests with the top ten.

There are 14 amino acids in the CDR3, from cysteine to phenylalanine inclusive. Just the 42-base CDR3 DNA is kept, in frame starting at base 1. V and J lose 3 bases and 8 bases, and a span of 16 bases separates them. CDR1 and CDR2 (LGHDT, YNNKEL) derive from the germline V gene (reference sequence). A note on this clone: Its antigen is unknown. Per-nucleotide qualities are absent, and no much larger clonotype sits a single base away.

The sequenced sample was peripheral blood. The chain links TRBV3-1 (or the pseudogene TRBV3-2) with TRBJ1-2, and TRBD1 may be the D gene, going by 5 matching bases. The receptor comes from a young man with active or convalescent COVID-19. In nucleotides, the sequence is TGTGCCAGCAGCCATCGACAGTCCTTTGGGGGCTACACCTTC. It encodes CASSHRQSFGGYTF.